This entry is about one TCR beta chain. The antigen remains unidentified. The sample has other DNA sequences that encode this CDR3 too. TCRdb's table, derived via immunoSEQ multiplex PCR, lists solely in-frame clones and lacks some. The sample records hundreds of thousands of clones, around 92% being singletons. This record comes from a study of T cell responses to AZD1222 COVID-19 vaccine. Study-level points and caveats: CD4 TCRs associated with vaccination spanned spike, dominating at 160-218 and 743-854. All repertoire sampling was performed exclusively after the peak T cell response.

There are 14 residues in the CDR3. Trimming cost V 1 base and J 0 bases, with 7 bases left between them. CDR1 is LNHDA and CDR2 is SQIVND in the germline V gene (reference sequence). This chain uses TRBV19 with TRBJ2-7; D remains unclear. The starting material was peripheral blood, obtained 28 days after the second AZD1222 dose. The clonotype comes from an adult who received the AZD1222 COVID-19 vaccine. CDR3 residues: CASSIAGSSYEQYF. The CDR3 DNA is TGTGCCAGTAGTATAGCGGGCAGCTCCTACGAGCAGTACTTC. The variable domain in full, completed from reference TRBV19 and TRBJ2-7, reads DGGITQSPKYLFRKEGQNVTLSCEQNLNHDAMYWYRQDPGQGLRLIYYSQIVNDFQKGDIAEGYSVSREKKESFPLTVTSAQKNPTAFYLCASSIAGSSYEQYFGPGTRLTVT.